A single sample gave rise to the 15 T cell receptor beta chains below, sequenced in a study of cytomegalovirus exposure and HLA in healthy donors. It was with 60 Vbeta and 13 Jbeta primers that the PCR ran. Profiling relied on immunoSEQ multiplex PCR, and the TCRdb table lists in-frame clones only, not all of them. The repertoire has about 120,000 clones, 74% of them found once; the top ten carry more than 2%. The sample consisted of PBMCs. All receptors derive from a human donor in good health.

The rearrangement uses TRBV5-1 and TRBJ2-6; 10 nucleotides align to TRBD1. The CDR3 consists of 16 residues. The junction had 3 bases not matched to a gene; V was cut back by 3 bases and J by 3 bases. Germline loops: CDR1 SGHRS, CDR2 YFSETQ. CDR3 residues: CASSSGTGVGANVLTF. The CDR3, as DNA: TGCGCCAGCAGCTCCGGGACAGGGGTTGGGGCCAACGTCCTGACTTTC.

This CDR3 reads CASSEIPGQVPYEQYF. The CDR3 nucleotides read TGTGCCAGCAGTGAGATTCCGGGACAGGTCCCCTACGAGCAGTACTTC. The chain employs TRBV6-1 and TRBJ2-7; 8 bases agree with TRBD1. The V gene's germline CDR1 is MNHNS and CDR2 SASEGT. The CDR3 has 16 residues. The ends lost 3 bases at V and 2 bases at J; junction bases unmatched: 9.

The chain joins TRBV14 to TRBJ2-3; a weak D match, TRBD1 (6 bases). Trimming removed 1 base from V and 5 bases from J, with 13 bases in between. This CDR3 contains 15 residues. Per germline, CDR1 SGHDN and CDR2 FVKESK. The CDR3 reads CASSQAPGVRDTQYF. The DNA for the CDR3 is TGTGCCAGCAGCCAAGCCCCAGGGGTTAGAGATACGCAGTATTTT. Complete variable domain (other parts from reference TRBV14 and TRBJ2-3): EAGVTQFPSHSVIEKGQTVTLRCDPISGHDNLYWYRRVMGKEIKFLLHFVKESKQDESGMPNNRFLAERTGGTYSTLKVQPAELEDSGVYFCASSQAPGVRDTQYFGPGTRLTVL.

The V gene is TRBV6-5, the J gene TRBJ2-4; D gene unclear. Germline-derived CDR1 and CDR2 are MNHEY and SVGAGI. The CDR3 is 13 amino acids. Trimming pared 5 bases from V and 4 bases from J, leaving 9 bases between. The CDR3 region is CASSTGSKNIQYF. In nucleotides, the CDR3 is TGTGCCAGCAGTACCGGGTCAAAAAACATTCAGTACTTC.

This clone was recorded a few times. This rearrangement joins TRBV21-1 to TRBJ1-3; TRBD1, the D gene given by the table, was not confirmed from the DNA. TRBV21-1 is a pseudogene segment. The CDR3 consists of 18 residues. CDR3 sequence reads: CASSAIRTGPISGNTIYF. Written as DNA, the CDR3 is TGTGCCAGCAGCGCAATCAGGACAGGTCCTATCTCTGGAAACACCATATATTTT.

This chain uses TRBV9 with TRBJ1-2; D not certain. Germline values: CDR1 SGDLS, CDR2 YYNGEE. Trimming removed 2 bases at V and 4 bases at J, with 18 bases between. The CDR3 totals 16 residues. For the CDR3, the DNA is TGTGCCAGCAGCGTGACCGGTGGGAGCTCGACCTATGGCTACACCTTC. It encodes CASSVTGGSSTYGYTF. The whole variable domain, remainder taken from reference TRBV9 and TRBJ1-2, is DSGVTQTPKHLITATGQRVTLRCSPRSGDLSVYWYQQSLDQGLQFLIQYYNGEERAKGNILERFSAQQFPDLHSELNLSSLELGDSALYFCASSVTGGSSTYGYTFGSGTRLTVV.

The chain links TRBV5-4 to TRBJ2-7, with TRBD1 as a possible D gene (5 bases). CDR3 length: 13 residues. Looked up from germline, CDR1 is SGHNT and CDR2 is YYREEE (reference sequence). V lost 0 bases and J lost 1, with 5 bases in between. CDR3 loop: CASSLAGSYEQYF. The CDR3 DNA is TGTGCCAGCAGCTTGGCAGGGTCCTACGAGCAGTACTTC.

This clone was counted only a few times. The chain combines TRBV7-2 with TRBJ2-3, with D tentatively TRBD2 (6 bases). Deletions cut 2 bases from V and 5 bases from J, with 17 bases between. Germline values: CDR1 SGHTA, CDR2 FQGNSA. CDR3 length: 16 amino acids. The chain's CDR3 is CASSLYPEGRGDTQYF. CDR3 coding DNA: TGTGCCAGCAGCTTATATCCCGAGGGGCGGGGAGATACGCAGTATTTT.

The chain couples TRBV2 to TRBJ2-2; 7 positions agree with TRBD1. This CDR3 has 15 amino acids. The V gene's germline CDR1 is SNHLY and CDR2 FYNNEI. Trimming removed 7 bases from V and 0 bases from J; junction bases left unmatched: 5. DNA of the CDR3: TGTGCCAGCACTCACAGGGGATCGAACACCGGGGAGCTGTTTTTT. It translates to CASTHRGSNTGELFF.

This chain uses TRBV10-3 with TRBJ1-6; D may be TRBD1 (5 bases). This CDR3 has 15 residues. V lost 1 base to trimming and J lost 7 bases, with 11 bases between them. From germline, CDR1 is ENHRY and CDR2 SYGVKD. CDR3 sequence (DNA): TGTGCCATCAGTGAGTGGGCGGGGGAGAATTCACCCCTCCACTTT. The encoded protein is CAISEWAGENSPLHF.

This clone was seen a handful of times. This CDR3 reads CASSSQFEQFF. CDR3 coding DNA: TGTGCCAGCAGCTCGCAGTTTGAGCAGTTCTTC. The V and J genes are TRBV7-3 and TRBJ2-1; no clear D. Germline V CDR1 and CDR2: SGHTA, FQGTGA. V was shortened by 4 bases and J by 9 bases, with 7 bases between the two germline ends. This CDR3 is built from 11 residues.

This sequence joins TRBV5-1 and TRBJ2-6; D gene ambiguous. CDR3 length equals 18 residues. V lost 4 bases to trimming and J lost 0 bases, with 17 bases between them. Germline V gene lookup returns CDR1 SGHRS and CDR2 YFSETQ. CDR3 region: CASSPHSALHSGANVLTF. The CDR3 DNA follows: TGCGCCAGCAGCCCCCACTCTGCCCTCCACTCTGGGGCCAACGTCCTGACTTTC.

V and J are TRBV6-5 and TRBJ1-4; 7 bases agree with TRBD1. Germline V gene sequence: CDR1 MNHEY, CDR2 SVGAGI. Unmatched junction bases numbered 4, after V lost 4 bases and J lost 5 bases. The CDR3 runs to 14 residues. The CDR3 reads CASSSGTANEKLFF. The CDR3 DNA sequence: TGTGCCAGCAGTTCCGGGACAGCGAATGAAAAACTGTTTTTT.

The V and J genes are TRBV6-5 and TRBJ1-3; no definite D call. CDR3 length: 16 amino acids. Germline V CDR1 and CDR2: MNHEY, SVGAGI. The V and J ends lost 1 base and 1 base respectively, with 11 bases between them. For the CDR3, the DNA is TGTGCCAGCAGTTACTTCGGGGAAGGGTCTGGAAACACCATATATTTT. Protein sequence: CASSYFGEGSGNTIYF.

V is TRBV4-2 and J is TRBJ2-3; 9 nucleotides align to TRBD1. The CDR3 covers 16 residues. V was pared by 2 bases and J by 5 bases, with 8 bases of the junction left unmatched. Germline lookup yields CDR1 LGHNA and CDR2 YNFKEQ. CDR3 bases: TGTGCCAGCAGCCAATATAAGGGACAGGGATTAGATACGCAGTATTTT. Translating gives CASSQYKGQGLDTQYF.